A single sample is the source of the 27 T cell receptor beta chains below, sequenced in a study of cytomegalovirus exposure and HLA in healthy donors. In the PCR, 60 Vbeta and 13 Jbeta primers were used. Profiled with immunoSEQ multiplex PCR; TCRdb holds only in-frame clones, not every one. Here the sample spans 120,000 to 150,000 clones, around 85% being singletons. Sequenced material: PBMCs. The receptors derive from a woman in her 30s in good health and CMV-seronegative.

The rearrangement links TRBV6-5 to TRBJ2-5; maybe TRBD2 (5 bases). This CDR3 comprises 15 residues. V gave up 2 bases and J gave up 2 bases, with 12 bases separating them. The germline gives CDR1 MNHEY, CDR2 SVGAGI. The CDR3 protein is CASSYGRAEQETQYF. CDR3 DNA sequence: TGTGCCAGCAGTTACGGTCGAGCGGAGCAAGAGACCCAGTACTTC.

The chain employs TRBV7-6 and TRBJ2-7; D perhaps matches TRBD1 (5 bases). V dropped 2 bases and J dropped 7 bases, with 9 bases sitting between them. Germline-derived CDR1 and CDR2 are SGHVS and FNYEAQ. This CDR3 spans 12 amino acids. CDR3 sequence reads: CASSLRGQEQYF. CDR3 bases: TGTGCCAGCAGCTTAAGGGGCCAGGAGCAGTACTTC.

The rearrangement uses TRBV5-5 and TRBJ2-3, with D possibly being TRBD2 (5 bases). Germline V CDR1 and CDR2: SGHKS, YYEKEE (reference sequence). V gave up 4 bases and J gave up 4 bases, with 7 bases separating them. This CDR3 has 12 amino acids. The CDR3 sequence: CASSLSADTQYF. In nucleotides, the CDR3 is TGTGCCAGCAGCCTTAGCGCAGATACGCAGTATTTT.

The rearrangement uses TRBV10-3 and TRBJ1-1; TRBD1 aligns across 8 bases. This CDR3 comprises 14 residues. The trim removed 3 bases at V and 3 bases at J, leaving 3 bases unmatched. Germline-derived CDR1 and CDR2 are ENHRY and SYGVKD. CDR3 nucleotide sequence: TGTGCCATCAGTGAACAGGGGGAGGACACTGAAGCTTTCTTT. This encodes CAISEQGEDTEAFF.

The rearrangement links TRBV27 to TRBJ2-1, with TRBD2 matching over 14 bases. The trim removed 6 bases at V and 9 bases at J, leaving 7 bases unmatched. CDR3 size: 15 residues. Germline V lookup: CDR1 MNHEY, CDR2 SMNVEV (reference sequence). In DNA, the CDR3 is TGTGCCAGCAGCCGACTAGCGGGGGGGCTTGGTGAGCAGTTCTTC. Amino acid sequence: CASSRLAGGLGEQFF.

This rearrangement joins TRBV4-1 to TRBJ2-1; D is undetermined. Germline-derived CDR1 and CDR2 are MGHRA and YSYEKL. CDR3 length: 13 residues. Trimming took 1 base from V and 8 from J, leaving 9 bases between them. The CDR3 sequence is CASSQVLRYEQFF. The DNA for the CDR3 is TGCGCCAGCAGCCAAGTTCTGAGGTATGAGCAGTTCTTC.

The genes are TRBV5-1 and TRBJ2-1; possibly TRBD2 for D (5 bases). Germline loops: CDR1 SGHRS, CDR2 YFSETQ. This CDR3 spans 13 amino acids. V lost 4 bases and J 3 bases, leaving 8 bases between the germline ends. The CDR3 protein is CASSILVYNEQFF. CDR3 DNA: TGCGCCAGCAGCATACTAGTCTACAATGAGCAGTTCTTC.

The CDR3 is CAWSVGGSGAFF. The CDR3 coding sequence is TGTGCCTGGAGTGTAGGTGGGTCGGGGGCTTTCTTT. This chain joins TRBV30 and TRBJ1-1; unclear D gene. The CDR3 covers 12 residues. CDR1 and CDR2 from the germline V gene are GTSNPN and SVGIG (reference sequence). The V gene lost 0 bases and the J gene lost 11 bases, with 13 bases spanning the gap.

The chain employs TRBV2 and TRBJ2-7, with 7 positions matching TRBD1. CDR3 length: 14 residues. The germline gives CDR1 SNHLY, CDR2 FYNNEI. J lost 3 bases, V lost 4 bases, and 6 bases had no gene match. CDR3 sequence (DNA): TGTGCCAGCAGTGTGGGACAGTTGTACTACGAGCAGTACTTC. Amino acid sequence: CASSVGQLYYEQYF.

The chain joins TRBV10-2 to TRBJ2-2; D may be TRBD2 (7 bases). The CDR3 contains 15 residues. The V and J ends lost 6 bases and 5 bases respectively, with 16 bases between them. The germline CDR1 and CDR2 sequences are WSHSY and SAAADI. The CDR3 bases are TGCGCCAGCAGCCCCGGGGAGGGGGTAACCGGGGAGCTGTTTTTT. Encoded protein: CASSPGEGVTGELFF.

This clone occurred once. The CDR3 DNA follows: TGCGCCAGCAGCTTGGCCATTGCCTCAAACGGGGATGGCTACACCTTC. As protein: CASSLAIASNGDGYTF. The chain joins TRBV5-1 to TRBJ1-2; D gene ambiguous. Germline V gene data show CDR1 as SGHRS and CDR2 as YFSETQ. The CDR3 is 16 residues long. V lost 0 bases to trimming and J lost 6 bases, with 18 bases between them.

This rearrangement joins TRBV5-1 to TRBJ2-2; TRBD2 matches at 8 bases. This CDR3 is 14 amino acids long. Trimming took 4 bases from V and 6 from J; bases not matched to a gene: 5. CDR1 and CDR2 (germline): SGHRS, YFSETQ. The CDR3: CASSPRTSSGELFF. In nucleotides, the CDR3 is TGCGCCAGCAGCCCTAGGACTAGCTCCGGGGAGCTGTTTTTT.

The chain uses TRBV7-2 and TRBJ2-3, with D unclear. Germline V gene lookup returns CDR1 SGHTA and CDR2 FQGNSA. Trimming shortened V by 7 bases and J by 0 bases, and 14 bases separated the two germline ends. This CDR3 spans 15 amino acids. CDR3 bases: TGTGCCAGCACGATCCGAGAGGTTAGCACAGATACGCAGTATTTT. It yields the protein CASTIREVSTDTQYF.

This chain joins TRBV4-1 and TRBJ2-1; 8 nucleotides agree with TRBD2. The trim removed 4 bases at V and 4 bases at J, leaving 6 bases unmatched. This CDR3 has 15 amino acids. CDR1 is MGHRA and CDR2 is YSYEKL in the germline V gene. The CDR3 protein is CASSRTSGTYNEQFF. In DNA, the CDR3 is TGCGCCAGCAGCCGAACTAGCGGAACTTACAATGAGCAGTTCTTC.

V usage is TRBV11-2 and J usage is TRBJ2-3, with a tentative D call TRBD1 (5 bases). The germline gives CDR1 SGHAT, CDR2 FQNNGV. This CDR3 spans 13 amino acids. Deletions cut 3 bases from V and 4 bases from J, with 8 bases between. The chain's CDR3 is CASSFFRADTQYF. In DNA form, the CDR3 reads TGTGCCAGCAGCTTCTTCAGGGCAGATACGCAGTATTTT.

CDR3 sequence (DNA): TGTGCCAGCAGCTTGGGACAGGTCTTGAACACTGAAGCTTTCTTT. Translated: CASSLGQVLNTEAFF. The chain links TRBV7-2 to TRBJ1-1; TRBD1 agrees at 8 bases. Germline trimming cut 3 bases from V and 0 bases from J; bases unmatched to any gene: 3. The CDR3 spans 15 residues. Germline assignment: CDR1 SGHTA and CDR2 FQGNSA.

This chain uses TRBV7-6 with TRBJ2-7; 7 bases map to TRBD2. The V gene's germline CDR1 is SGHVS and CDR2 FNYEAQ. The CDR3 loop spans 13 amino acids. Germline trimming cut 4 bases from V and 4 bases from J; bases unmatched to any gene: 4. CDR3 bases: TGTGCCAGCAGCTCGTCTAGCGGTTACGAGCAGTACTTC. Amino acids: CASSSSSGYEQYF.

This clone was detected a few times. J is TRBJ1-1 and V is TRBV25-1; possibly TRBD1 for D (5 bases). With 5 bases removed from V and 9 bases from J, the gap between germline ends came to 22 bases. The CDR3 covers 15 residues. CDR1 MGHDK and CDR2 SYGVNS come from the germline V gene. The CDR3 bases are TGTGCCAGCAGTCCCCCGCGGGGGACGAATAATAAAGCTTTCTTT. Encoded protein: CASSPPRGTNNKAFF.

As concerns this clone: Other DNA sequences in this sample translate to the same CDR3. The chain recombines TRBV19 with TRBJ1-5, with TRBD1 identical over 10 bases. The CDR3 runs to 14 residues. The V segment lost 3 bases and the J segment 4 bases; nucleotides outside the gene matches: 0. From germline, CDR1 is LNHDA and CDR2 SQIVND (reference sequence). The CDR3 DNA reads as TGTGCCAGTAGTATGGGACAGGGGAATCAGCCCCAGCATTTT. It specifies CASSMGQGNQPQHF.

The gene calls are TRBV10-1 and TRBJ2-3; D uncertain. CDR3 length: 16 residues. The V gene's germline CDR1 is WNHNN and CDR2 SYGVQD (reference sequence). Trimming removed 3 bases at V and 0 bases at J, with 13 bases between. CDR3 sequence (DNA): TGCGCCAGCAGTGATTATCCCCTGGCCAGCACAGATACGCAGTATTTT. As protein: CASSDYPLASTDTQYF.

Many counts were recorded for this clone. The V gene is TRBV5-4, the J gene TRBJ2-3; 9 bases are shared with TRBD2. The CDR3 length is 15 residues. CDR1 SGHNT and CDR2 YYREEE come from the germline V gene (reference sequence). The V segment lost 5 bases and the J segment 4 bases; nucleotides outside the gene matches: 8. CDR3 bases: TGTGCCAGCAGACCTGGGGTAGCGGGAGCAGATACGCAGTATTTT. Amino acids: CASRPGVAGADTQYF.

As to this clone: Different DNA sequences within this sample yield the same CDR3. This chain links TRBV7-2 with TRBJ1-2, with TRBD1 identical over 10 bases. In germline, CDR1 is SGHTA, CDR2 FQGNSA. The CDR3 is made up of 14 amino acids. Unmatched junction bases numbered 6, after V lost 5 bases and J lost 6 bases. The CDR3 region is CASSGTGDQDGYTF. CDR3 coding DNA: TGTGCCAGCAGCGGGACAGGGGATCAGGATGGCTACACCTTC.

The chain couples TRBV5-5 to TRBJ2-7; 9 bases agree with TRBD1. V was pared by 0 bases and J by 0 bases, with 10 bases of the junction left unmatched. Germline V gene lookup returns CDR1 SGHKS and CDR2 YYEKEE (reference sequence). This CDR3 is built from 18 residues. The CDR3 sequence: CASSLAATGTGISYEQYF. In DNA, the CDR3 is TGTGCCAGCAGCTTGGCAGCTACTGGGACAGGGATCTCCTACGAGCAGTACTTC.

The chain carries TRBV5-3 and TRBJ1-1; D perhaps matches TRBD1 (5 bases). TRBV5-3 is reported as an ORF; its role is uncertain. The CDR3 consists of 14 residues. The V end lost 5 bases, the J end lost 8 bases, and 19 bases lay between the germline ends. The CDR3 bases are TGTGCCAGAAGATGCCATTTGGGGCACGGAGAAGCTTTCTTT. Translated: CARRCHLGHGEAFF.

This clone was recorded a few times. J is TRBJ1-5 and V is TRBV4-1; D is undetermined. CDR1 and CDR2 from the germline V gene are MGHRA and YSYEKL. The CDR3 has 15 amino acids. With 4 bases removed from V and 3 bases from J, the gap between germline ends came to 13 bases. CDR3 sequence: CASSLLAVNNQPQHF. Here the CDR3 DNA reads TGCGCCAGCAGCCTATTGGCGGTTAACAATCAGCCCCAGCATTTT.

The J gene is TRBJ2-3, the V gene TRBV9; 10 bases are a match to TRBD2. After removal of 3 bases from V and 5 bases from J, the junction contained 9 bases not matched to a gene. Germline CDR1 reads SGDLS; CDR2 reads YYNGEE. The CDR3 is 16 amino acids. The CDR3 nucleotides are TGTGCCAGCAGCGGAGGGGCTAGCGGGGGAGTAGATACGCAGTATTTT. Protein product: CASSGGASGGVDTQYF.

A few counts support this clone. The CDR3 DNA follows: TGCGCCAGCAGCGCCGACAGGGGCTCCTACGAGCAGTACTTC. Its translation is CASSADRGSYEQYF. J is TRBJ2-7 and V is TRBV5-1; the match to TRBD1 covers 8 bases. There are 14 residues in the CDR3. Per germline, CDR1 SGHRS and CDR2 YFSETQ. After removal of 4 bases from V and 0 bases from J, the junction contained 3 bases not matched to a gene.